Listed here is a single TCR beta chain. The data stem from a study of blood T cell repertoires in COVID-19. About the study: Italy, Spain and the United States were the sources of the convalescent and acute COVID-19 samples.

The CDR3 is made up of 16 amino acids. From germline, CDR1 is SGHRS and CDR2 YFSETQ. The V and J ends lost 0 bases and 0 bases respectively, with 9 bases between them. Produced via immunoSEQ multiplex PCR; TCRdb's table is partial and in-frame only. The sample carries around 200,000 clones, roughly nine tenths recorded once. This receptor was taken from a middle-aged woman with acute COVID-19. This chain links TRBV5-1 with TRBJ2-2; D is perhaps TRBD1 (6 bases). The sequenced material came from PBMCs or T cells enriched from blood (not recorded which). The CDR3 region has the DNA TGCGCCAGCAGCTTGGTAAGGACAGCGAACACCGGGGAGCTGTTTTTT. As protein: CASSLVRTANTGELFF.